Listed below are T cell receptor beta chains from one sample, sequenced in a study of identifying expanded T cells in peripheral blood. Assay used: immunoSEQ multiplex PCR; TCRdb lists only in-frame clones, some missing. The sample consists of about 85,000 clones, 88% of them appearing once. The sequencing input was blood. Every receptor here comes from a person aged 18 to 75 in good health. CDR3s include the opening cysteine and the closing phenylalanine or tryptophan. Where a row states a size, it is once, few, many or the class of an expanded clone; other rows omit it.

>NA|TRBV19
CASRPTGGSNEKLFF
>NA|TRBV7-2
CASSKGLDLTTDTQYF
>once|TRBV5-6
CASSLDRGSLNTEAFF
>few|TRBV2
CASSGPNSPLHF
>once|TRBV15
CATSRGILEGRNF
>NA|TRBV9
CASSAGPNTEAFF
>NA|TRBV28
CASSLITEAFF
>NA|TRBV4-1
CASSRERRRNQPQHF
>NA|TRBV9
CASSVGKEDQPQHF
>NA|TRBV18
CASSPSGQGLFF
>once|TRBV29-1
CSVVFWGPMGYGYTF
>few|TRBV27
CASSPQGGYQPQHF
>NA|TRBV6-1
CASSEALAEAINYGYTF
>NA|TRBV6-6
CATRDSFSTDTQYF
>NA|TRBV30
CAWDPGQQETQYF
>NA|TRBV6-6
CASRRGQGNHEQYF
>NA|TRBV2
CASSEVETSRGEAFF
>NA|TRBV11-2
CASSLARGAWYTF
>NA|TRBV7-8
CARQSPYGYTF
>once|TRBV5-4
CASSLATGGVGYTF
>NA|TRBV15
CATSRDRGNTEAFF
>NA|TRBV6-6
CASSYPPNYGYTF
>NA|TRBV28
CASSLDGRASEQYF
>NA|TRBV2
CASRAANTGELFF
>NA|TRBV9
CASSAHVGVQDTEAFF
>NA|TRBV6-5
CASSYLSSALDTQYF
>once|TRBV7-2
CASSLGLVSGNTIYF
>NA|TRBV6-5
CASKTTGNYGYTF
>NA|TRBV28
CASRRNSYEQYF
>NA|TRBV30
CAWVGRYRDANTGELFF
>once|TRBV4-3
CASSPSGGEGGVQETQYF
>NA|TRBV6-1
CASSETGYDNSPLHF